This TCR beta chain emerged from a study of metastatic and nonmetastatic thyroid tumors. The wider study: Where malignant and benign thyroid patients were concerned, repertoires were compared across blood and tumor or nodule tissue.

This clone was seen only once. The sample holds other DNA sequences that translate to the same CDR3. The junction had 7 bases not matched to a gene; V was cut back by 2 bases and J by 4 bases. The CDR3 extends over 16 amino acids. Germline CDR1 is SGHAT and CDR2 is FQDESV (reference sequence). Authors' data handling: Building a distant-metastasis classifier for papillary thyroid cancer drew on CDR3 differences across clinicopathological groups. TCRdb re-processed the PCR reads through MiXCR. What appears here as the V and J calls and clone size reflects TCRdb's work, not the paper's. The table lists approximately 21,000 clones, around 18% of them singletons. Patients had received no treatment of any kind before thyroid surgery.

The V call is TRBV11-1, the J call TRBJ2-1; 8 nucleotides agree with TRBD2. The sequenced material came from blood. The source is a male donor with papillary thyroid cancer or a benign thyroid nodule (not recorded which). Some clones in this sample may be carry-over from other donors' samples. Here the CDR3 DNA reads TGTGCCAGCAGCTTATTTCTAGCGGGTTCTTACAATGAGCAGTTCTTC. It encodes CASSLFLAGSYNEQFF.